This T cell receptor beta chain was sequenced in a study of siplizumab effects on memory and regulatory T cells. Study-level results: Naive T cells looked more diverse than memory cells and looked like major alloresponse contributors. Reactions containing siplizumab showed mappable alloreactive CD4+ clones averaging around 70% Treg-derived, versus approximately 26% in controls. Most proliferating CD4+ or CD8+ clones, roughly 75-95%, had no naive or memory assignment.

Per sample, 10^5 or so TCR templates underwent assay. TCRdb's table, derived via immunoSEQ multiplex PCR, lists solely in-frame clones and lacks some. The table lists some 75,000 clones, 93% of them singletons. To note about this clone: Its antigen is as yet unknown.

CDR3 size: 11 residues. Germline CDR1 and CDR2: MNHNY and SVGAGI (reference sequence). The V end was cut by 2 bases, the J end by 12 bases, with 9 bases between. Sequenced sample: CD8+ T cells sorted from blood. V gene TRBV6-6 combines with J gene TRBJ2-3; D possibly uses TRBD1 or TRBD2 (5 bases each). This receptor was identified in a human donor in good health. CDR3 sequence (DNA): TGTGCCAGCAGTTACGAGGGGACCCAGTATTTT. Protein sequence: CASSYEGTQYF.